The entry below describes one TCR beta chain. As yet, its antigen is unknown. It was with 60 Vbeta and 13 Jbeta primers that the PCR ran. Libraries were prepared by immunoSEQ multiplex PCR; TCRdb keeps only in-frame clonotypes and omits some of them. Among 50,000 or so clones listed, approximately 80% were seen once. There are 14 residues in the CDR3. The V and J ends lost 4 bases and 0 bases respectively, with 10 bases between them. Germline CDR1 SNHLY, CDR2 FYNNEI. The sample originates from a study of cytomegalovirus exposure and HLA in healthy donors. Study findings and constraints: An observed cluster of highly shared sequence variants was recorded as a likely sequencing artifact. Versus the approximately 670-donor mean, an Asian-associated ancestry cluster reportedly showed fewer N-insertions in a later analysis. Listed as cytomegalovirus-associated were over 150 TCR beta chains.

The V gene is TRBV2, the J gene TRBJ2-7; D unresolved. The sample consisted of PBMCs. This TCR came from a female donor in good health and CMV-seronegative. In DNA form, the CDR3 reads TGTGCCAGCAGTGCGGAGCCAAGCTCCTACGAGCAGTACTTC. Residues: CASSAEPSSYEQYF.